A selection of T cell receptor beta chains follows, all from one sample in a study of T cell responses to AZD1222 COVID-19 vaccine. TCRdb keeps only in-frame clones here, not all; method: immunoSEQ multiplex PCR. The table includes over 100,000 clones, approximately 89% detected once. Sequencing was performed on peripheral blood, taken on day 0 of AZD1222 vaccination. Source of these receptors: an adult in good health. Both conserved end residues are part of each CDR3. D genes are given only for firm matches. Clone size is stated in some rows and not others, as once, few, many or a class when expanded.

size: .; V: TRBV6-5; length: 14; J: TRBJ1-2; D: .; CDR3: CASSYSRGTDGYTF; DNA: TGTGCCAGCAGTTACTCTCGAGGGACCGATGGCTACACCTTC
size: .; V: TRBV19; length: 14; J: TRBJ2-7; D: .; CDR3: CASSPLGPSYEQYF; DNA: TGTGCCAGTAGCCCCCTTGGACCTTCCTACGAGCAGTACTTC
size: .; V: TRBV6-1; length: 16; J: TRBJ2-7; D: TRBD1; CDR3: CASSVKTGTGGYEQYF; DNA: TGTGCCAGCAGTGTTAAAACCGGGACAGGGGGCTACGAGCAGTACTTC
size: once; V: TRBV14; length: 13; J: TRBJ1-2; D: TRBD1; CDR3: CASSRQGAEGYTF; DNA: TGTGCCAGCAGCCGGCAGGGGGCAGAAGGCTACACCTTC
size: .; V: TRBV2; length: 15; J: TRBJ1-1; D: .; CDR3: CASSERIWLGTEAFF; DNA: TGTGCCAGCAGTGAGAGGATCTGGCTTGGCACTGAAGCTTTCTTT
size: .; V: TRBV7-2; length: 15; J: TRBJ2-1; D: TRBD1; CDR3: CASSPTGGMYNEQFF; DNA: TGTGCCAGCAGCCCGACAGGGGGCATGTACAATGAGCAGTTCTTC
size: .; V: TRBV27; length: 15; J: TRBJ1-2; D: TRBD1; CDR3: CASSLLTGANYGYTF; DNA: TGTGCCAGCAGTTTATTAACAGGGGCTAACTATGGCTACACCTTC
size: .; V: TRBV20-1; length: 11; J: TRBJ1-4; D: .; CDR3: CSARDNEKLFF; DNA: TGCAGTGCTAGAGACAATGAAAAACTGTTTTTT
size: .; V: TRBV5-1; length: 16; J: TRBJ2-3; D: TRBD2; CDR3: CASSRPGGGTPDTQYF; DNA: TGCGCCAGCAGCCGCCCCGGCGGGGGGACCCCAGATACGCAGTATTTT
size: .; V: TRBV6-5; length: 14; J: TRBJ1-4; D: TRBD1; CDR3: CASSPDRGGEKLFF; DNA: TGTGCCAGCAGTCCGGACAGGGGTGGCGAAAAACTGTTTTTT
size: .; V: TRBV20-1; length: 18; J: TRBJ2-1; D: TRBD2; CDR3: CSASSVSLAGGLYNEQFF; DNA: TGCAGTGCTAGTAGCGTATCATTAGCGGGGGGGCTCTACAATGAGCAGTTCTTC
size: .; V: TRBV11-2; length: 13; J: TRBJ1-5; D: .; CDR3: CASSLDWRQPQHF; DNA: TGTGCCAGCAGCTTAGATTGGAGGCAGCCCCAGCATTTT
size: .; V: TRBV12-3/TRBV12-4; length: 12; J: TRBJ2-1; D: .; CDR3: CASSLIRNEQFF; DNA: TGTGCCAGCAGTTTAATACGCAATGAGCAGTTCTTC
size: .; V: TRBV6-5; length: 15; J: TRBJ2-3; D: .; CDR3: CASSYKDGGPDTQYF; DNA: TGTGCCAGCAGTTACAAGGACGGGGGGCCCGATACGCAGTATTTT
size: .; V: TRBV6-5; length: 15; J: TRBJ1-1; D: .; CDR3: CASTSLGGVGTEAFF; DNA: TGTGCCAGCACCTCACTCGGTGGAGTGGGCACTGAAGCTTTCTTT
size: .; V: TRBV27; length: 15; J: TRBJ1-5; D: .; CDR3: CASSFYPLRNQPQHF; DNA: TGTGCCAGCAGTTTTTATCCCTTACGAAATCAGCCCCAGCATTTT
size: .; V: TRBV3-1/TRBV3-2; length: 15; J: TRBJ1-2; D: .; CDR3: CASSQEGHGSYGYTF; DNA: TGTGCCAGCAGCCAAGAGGGGCACGGTTCCTATGGCTACACCTTC
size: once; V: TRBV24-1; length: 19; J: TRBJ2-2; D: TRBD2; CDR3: CATSDRGLAGTFNTGELFF; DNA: TGTGCCACCAGTGATCGAGGACTAGCGGGGACCTTCAACACCGGGGAGCTGTTTTTT
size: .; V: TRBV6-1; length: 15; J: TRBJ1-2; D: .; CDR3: CASSEVEGINYGYTF; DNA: TGTGCCAGCAGTGAAGTAGAAGGAATAAACTATGGCTACACCTTC
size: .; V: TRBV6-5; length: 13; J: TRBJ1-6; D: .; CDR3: CASSYFQELPLHF; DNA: TGTGCCAGCAGTTACTTCCAGGAGTTACCCCTCCACTTT
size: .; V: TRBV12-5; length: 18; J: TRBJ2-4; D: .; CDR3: CASGSYLFGGPTKNIQYF; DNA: TGTGCTAGTGGTTCCTACCTATTTGGGGGACCTACAAAAAACATTCAGTACTTC
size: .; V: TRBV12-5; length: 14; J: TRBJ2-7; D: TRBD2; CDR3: CASGLGTSRYEQYF; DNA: TGTGCTAGTGGTTTGGGGACTAGTCGCTACGAGCAGTACTTC
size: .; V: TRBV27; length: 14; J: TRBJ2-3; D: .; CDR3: CASRVTRGTDTQYF; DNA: TGTGCCAGCAGAGTAACCCGGGGCACAGATACGCAGTATTTT
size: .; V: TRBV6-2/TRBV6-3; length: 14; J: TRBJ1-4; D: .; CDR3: CASSKEGRSEKLFF; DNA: TGTGCCAGCAGTAAGGAAGGGCGAAGTGAAAAACTGTTTTTT
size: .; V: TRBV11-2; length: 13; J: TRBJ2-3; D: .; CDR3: CASSLAGYDTQYF; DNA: TGTGCCAGCAGCTTAGCAGGGTATGATACGCAGTATTTT
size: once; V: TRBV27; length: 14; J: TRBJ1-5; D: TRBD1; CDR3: CASSTRTGRQPQHF; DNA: TGTGCCAGCAGTACCCGGACAGGGAGACAGCCCCAGCATTTT
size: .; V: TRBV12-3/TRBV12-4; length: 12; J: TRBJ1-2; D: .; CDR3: CASGPLNYGYTF; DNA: TGTGCCAGCGGCCCGCTAAACTATGGCTACACCTTC
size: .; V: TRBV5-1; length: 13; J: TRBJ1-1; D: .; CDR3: CASSEQGSTEAFF; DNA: TGCGCCAGCAGCGAACAGGGTAGCACTGAAGCTTTCTTT
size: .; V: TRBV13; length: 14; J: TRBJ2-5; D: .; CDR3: CASSKGVAQETQYF; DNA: TGTGCCAGCAGCAAAGGGGTAGCGCAAGAGACCCAGTACTTC
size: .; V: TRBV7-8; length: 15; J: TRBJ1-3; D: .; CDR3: CASSLWGHSGNTIYF; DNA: TGTGCCAGCAGCTTATGGGGTCACTCTGGAAACACCATATATTTT
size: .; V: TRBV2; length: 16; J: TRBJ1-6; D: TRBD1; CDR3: CASSEQQDRGNSPLHF; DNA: TGTGCCAGCAGTGAACAGCAGGACAGGGGAAATTCACCCCTCCACTTT
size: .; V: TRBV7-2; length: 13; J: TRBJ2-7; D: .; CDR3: CASSPRLTYEQYF; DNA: TGTGCCAGCAGCCCCCGGCTCACCTACGAGCAGTACTTC
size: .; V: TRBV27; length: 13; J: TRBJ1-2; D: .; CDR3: CASSLLEGSGYTF; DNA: TGTGCCAGCAGTTTACTCGAGGGGTCTGGCTACACCTTC
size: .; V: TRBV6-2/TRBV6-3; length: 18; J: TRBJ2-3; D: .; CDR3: CASSYSRGLTTSTDTQYF; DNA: TGTGCCAGCAGTTACTCCCGGGGCCTTACAACTAGCACAGATACGCAGTATTTT
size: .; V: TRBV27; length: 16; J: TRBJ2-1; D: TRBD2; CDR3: CASSNSGGSSYNEQFF; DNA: TGTGCCAGCAGCAACTCGGGGGGGAGCTCCTACAATGAGCAGTTCTTC
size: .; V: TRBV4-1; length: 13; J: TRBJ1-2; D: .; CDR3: CASSPPGVLGYTF; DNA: TGCGCCAGCAGCCCGCCCGGGGTGCTTGGCTACACCTTC
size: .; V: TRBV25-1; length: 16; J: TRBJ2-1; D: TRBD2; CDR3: CASRDPGTSGGNEQFF; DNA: TGTGCCAGCAGGGACCCCGGGACTAGCGGGGGAAATGAGCAGTTCTTC
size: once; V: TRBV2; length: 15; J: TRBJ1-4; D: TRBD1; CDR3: CASSELGQNGEKLFF; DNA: TGTGCCAGCAGTGAGTTGGGACAGAATGGTGAAAAACTGTTTTTT
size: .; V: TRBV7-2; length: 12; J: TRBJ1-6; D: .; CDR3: CASSLVGAPLHF; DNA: TGTGCCAGCAGCTTAGTAGGGGCACCCCTCCACTTT
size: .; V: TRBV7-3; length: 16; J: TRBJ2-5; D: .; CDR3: CASSVRGLAVGETQYF; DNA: TGTGCCAGCAGCGTTAGGGGGCTAGCGGTGGGAGAGACCCAGTACTTC
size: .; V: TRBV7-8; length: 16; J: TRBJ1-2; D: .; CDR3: CASSPLILDPSGGYTF; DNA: TGTGCCAGCAGCCCGCTTATCCTAGATCCCTCGGGTGGCTACACCTTC
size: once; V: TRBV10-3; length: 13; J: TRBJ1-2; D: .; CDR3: CAISADRNYGYTF; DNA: TGTGCCATCAGCGCAGATCGTAACTATGGCTACACCTTC
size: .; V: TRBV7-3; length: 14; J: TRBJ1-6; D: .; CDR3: CASSSGQFNSPLHF; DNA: TGTGCCAGCAGCTCTGGACAGTTTAATTCACCCCTCCACTTT
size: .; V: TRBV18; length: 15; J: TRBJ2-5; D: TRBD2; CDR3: CASSSTSGGQETQYF; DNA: TGTGCCAGCTCGTCAACTAGCGGGGGCCAAGAGACCCAGTACTTC